Presented here are 21 T cell receptor beta chains from one specimen sequenced in a study of a mutant IDH1 vaccine in newly diagnosed glioma. Libraries were prepared by immunoSEQ multiplex PCR; TCRdb keeps only in-frame clonotypes and omits some of them. The sample contains about 50,000 clones, just over 85% of which appear only once. Time point indicated: baseline, week 1 (first vaccination visit). The treatment is: pre-vaccination baseline after standard-of-care therapy. The specimen comprised PBMCs, sampled from a glioma patient treated with radiotherapy, temozolomide or both. The receptors were sampled from a middle-aged man with glioma.

This clone has more than one count but fewer than ten. The chain couples TRBV5-4 to TRBJ1-2; D ambiguous. Trimming stripped 7 bases from V and 8 bases from J, with 12 bases between. CDR1 and CDR2 from the germline V gene are SGHNT and YYREEE (reference sequence). CDR3 length equals 11 residues. As DNA, the CDR3 is TGTGCCAGCCGCGAACTTGAGGGCTACACCTTC. Translated, it gives CASRELEGYTF.

This chain joins TRBV2 and TRBJ2-1, with 9 nucleotides matching TRBD1. V trimming: 3 bases; J trimming: 2 bases; junction bases outside the gene matches: 2. CDR1 SNHLY and CDR2 FYNNEI come from the germline V gene. This CDR3 region has 15 residues. As DNA, the CDR3 is TGTGCCAGCAGTGACAGGACAGGGGCCTACAATGAGCAGTTCTTC. Its translation is CASSDRTGAYNEQFF.

The CDR3 loop is CASSLGSWRGPQETQYF. CDR3 DNA sequence: TGTGCCAGCAGCTTAGGTTCCTGGAGGGGCCCCCAAGAGACCCAGTACTTC. V usage is TRBV7-8 and J usage is TRBJ2-5; a possible D gene is TRBD2 (6 bases). Trimming stripped 1 base from V and 1 base from J, with 16 bases between. Germline CDR1 and CDR2: SGHVS and FQNEAQ. The CDR3 runs 17 residues.

The rearrangement uses TRBV27 and TRBJ1-4; 7 bases match TRBD1. V shed 3 bases and J 10 bases; nucleotides not matched to a gene: 5. The CDR3 spans 13 residues. Germline assignment: CDR1 MNHEY and CDR2 SMNVEV (reference sequence). The CDR3 nucleotides are TGTGCCAGCAGTTTGGTCAGGGGGGGAAAACTGTTTTTT. The encoded protein is CASSLVRGGKLFF.

The chain combines TRBV4-2 with TRBJ2-5; D possibly corresponds to TRBD2 (6 bases). Trimming pared 1 base from V and 1 base from J, leaving 13 bases between. There are 16 residues in the CDR3. CDR1 is LGHNA, CDR2 YNFKEQ, per germline. The CDR3 sequence is CASSQGLIAAQETQYF. Here the CDR3 DNA reads TGTGCCAGCAGCCAAGGGTTAATAGCGGCCCAAGAGACCCAGTACTTC.

The gene calls are TRBV5-4 and TRBJ1-1; 7 nucleotides match TRBD1. The junction had 3 bases not matched to a gene; V was cut back by 0 bases and J by 4 bases. This CDR3 spans 14 amino acids. Germline CDR1 reads SGHNT; CDR2 reads YYREEE (reference sequence). In DNA form, the CDR3 reads TGTGCCAGCAGCTTGGCACAGGGGTTCACTGAAGCTTTCTTT. Translated: CASSLAQGFTEAFF. Using reference TRBV5-4 and TRBJ1-1 for the parts outside the CDR3, the full variable domain is ETGVTQSPTHLIKTRGQQVTLRCSSQSGHNTVSWYQQALGQGPQFIFQYYREEENGRGNFPPRFSGLQFPNYSSELNVNALELDDSALYLCASSLAQGFTEAFFGQGTRLTVV.

The V gene is TRBV7-2, the J gene TRBJ2-7; tentatively, D is TRBD2 (5 bases). There are 15 residues in the CDR3. Trimming stripped 1 base from V and 2 bases from J, with 12 bases between. Germline V lookup: CDR1 SGHTA, CDR2 FQGNSA. The CDR3 reads CASSLGRGWTYEQYF. CDR3 in DNA: TGTGCCAGCAGCTTAGGACGGGGATGGACCTACGAGCAGTACTTC. Combining the CDR3 with reference TRBV7-2 and TRBJ2-7 gives the whole variable domain GAGVSQSPSNKVTEKGKDVELRCDPISGHTALYWYRQSLGQGLEFLIYFQGNSAPDKSGLPSDRFSAERTGGSVSTLTIQRTQQEDSAVYLCASSLGRGWTYEQYFGPGTRLTVT.

The chain combines TRBV5-6 with TRBJ2-7; no firm D call. V was clipped by 1 base and J by 5 bases, with 16 bases between them. Germline loops: CDR1 SGHDT, CDR2 YYEEEE. There are 15 residues in the CDR3. The CDR3: CASSLPPGRPHEQYF. For the CDR3, the DNA is TGTGCCAGCAGCTTGCCCCCTGGACGCCCTCACGAGCAGTACTTC.

The rearrangement uses TRBV9 and TRBJ1-1; the D gene is possibly TRBD1 (5 bases). The CDR3 loop spans 15 amino acids. The V end lost 2 bases, the J end lost 1 base, and 12 bases lay between the germline ends. Germline CDR1 and CDR2: SGDLS and YYNGEE. In DNA form, the CDR3 reads TGTGCCAGCAGCGTGCAGGGTTTCGGGAACACTGAAGCTTTCTTT. As protein: CASSVQGFGNTEAFF.

The chain links TRBV7-9 to TRBJ2-3, with 8 positions matching TRBD1. Germline values: CDR1 SEHNR, CDR2 FQNEAQ (reference sequence). The CDR3 runs 17 residues. The trim removed 5 bases at V and 5 bases at J, leaving 15 bases unmatched. CDR3 sequence (DNA): TGTGCCAGCAGCCAAACTCTGGGCAGGGGGCAAGTAGATACGCAGTATTTT. It specifies CASSQTLGRGQVDTQYF.

The chain is built from TRBV4-3 and TRBJ2-4; possible D gene TRBD2, 6 bases. There are 16 residues in the CDR3. CDR1 LGHNA and CDR2 YSLEER come from the germline V gene. V was pared by 1 base and J by 1 base, with 11 bases between. CDR3 bases: TGCGCCAGCAGCCAAGGCGGGATGAGGGCCAAAAACATTCAGTACTTC. Its translation: CASSQGGMRAKNIQYF.

The chain uses TRBV12-1 and TRBJ2-1; the D segment call TRBD2 is taken from the table without a DNA check. TRBV12-1 is a known pseudogene. CDR3 length: 16 amino acids. CDR3 region: CASSTSGSPSYNEQFF. Here the CDR3 DNA reads TGTGCCAGCAGCACTAGCGGGAGCCCGTCCTACAATGAGCAGTTCTTC.

This clone was counted a single time. J is TRBJ1-5 and V is TRBV2; no firm D call. Germline assignment: CDR1 SNHLY and CDR2 FYNNEI. Trimming took off 8 bases at V and 9 bases at J, with 17 bases between the two ends. This CDR3 region has 13 residues. The CDR3 DNA is TGTGCCAGCTCCTCCGGGCAGCCAAGGCCCCAGCATTTT. Translated: CASSSGQPRPQHF.

The J gene is TRBJ2-1, the V gene TRBV18, with 9 bases fitting TRBD2. CDR3 length: 15 amino acids. Germline assignment: CDR1 KGHSH and CDR2 LQKENI. V was clipped by 0 bases and J by 7 bases; unmatched bases: 4. CDR3 DNA sequence: TGTGCCAGCTCACCACCGCTAGCGGGACGGAATGAGCAGTTCTTC. It specifies CASSPPLAGRNEQFF.

The V gene is TRBV5-3, the J gene TRBJ1-2; D may be TRBD1 (6 bases). TRBV5-3 is an ORF for which the function is uncertain. Trimming removed 0 bases at V and 0 bases at J, with 15 bases between. The CDR3 is made up of 17 amino acids. The CDR3 bases are TGTGCCAGAAGCTTGGCAGATCCACAGGGAACTAACTATGGCTACACCTTC. It specifies CARSLADPQGTNYGYTF.

The genes are TRBV19 and TRBJ2-1; 9 positions match TRBD2. The junction had 8 bases not matched to a gene; V was cut back by 4 bases and J by 1 base. This CDR3 has 17 residues. CDR1 and CDR2 (germline): LNHDA, SQIVND (reference sequence). The CDR3 sequence is CASSTYSGRTSYNEQFF. As DNA, the CDR3 is TGTGCCAGTAGTACCTACAGCGGGAGGACTTCCTACAATGAGCAGTTCTTC.

V usage is TRBV7-6 and J usage is TRBJ2-3; unclear D gene. V was shortened by 2 bases and J by 4 bases, with 13 bases between the two germline ends. CDR1 SGHVS and CDR2 FNYEAQ come from the germline V gene. The CDR3 spans 15 residues. Here the CDR3 reads CASSLSNYGADTQYF. The CDR3 bases are TGTGCCAGCAGCTTAAGTAACTATGGGGCAGATACGCAGTATTTT.

The chain recombines TRBV5-6 with TRBJ1-2, with a possible D match to TRBD1 (5 bases). The CDR3 covers 15 residues. The V end was cut by 0 bases, the J end by 2 bases, with 11 bases between. CDR1 and CDR2 from the germline V gene are SGHDT and YYEEEE. For the CDR3, the DNA is TGTGCCAGCAGCTTGGAACAGGCCCTAAACTATGGCTACACCTTC. Translated: CASSLEQALNYGYTF.

The chain links TRBV18 to TRBJ2-7; D gene uncertain. The CDR3 sequence is 14 residues long. CDR1 and CDR2 from the germline V gene are KGHSH and LQKENI. Deletions cut 2 bases from V and 0 bases from J, with 8 bases between. In nucleotides, the CDR3 is TGTGCCAGCTCACCAGCCGGGTCCTCCTACGAGCAGTACTTC. Protein sequence: CASSPAGSSYEQYF. Complete variable domain (other parts from reference TRBV18 and TRBJ2-7): NAGVMQNPRHLVRRRGQEARLRCSPMKGHSHVYWYRQLPEEGLKFMVYLQKENIIDESGMPKERFSAEFPKEGPSILRIQQVVRGDSAAYFCASSPAGSSYEQYFGPGTRLTVT.

The chain carries TRBV6-4 and TRBJ1-1, with unresolved D. The CDR3 sequence is 13 residues long. V was pared by 3 bases and J by 3 bases, with 8 bases between. Looked up from germline, CDR1 is MRHNA and CDR2 is SNTAGT. The CDR3 coding sequence is TGTGCCAGCAGTGAAACGGAACACACTGAAGCTTTCTTT. It translates to CASSETEHTEAFF.

The count of this clone is one. CDR3 sequence reads: CASSLNGGDYEQYF. The DNA of the CDR3 is TGCGCCAGCAGCTTGAACGGGGGGGACTACGAGCAGTACTTC. The chain links TRBV5-1 to TRBJ2-7; 8 bases match TRBD2. Germline V CDR1 and CDR2: SGHRS, YFSETQ. The CDR3 sequence is 14 residues long. V was pared by 1 base and J by 3 bases, with 3 bases of the junction left unmatched.